Presented here are 7 T cell receptor beta chains from one specimen sequenced in a study of blood T cell repertoires in COVID-19. This table comes from immunoSEQ multiplex PCR, and its TCRdb copy is limited to in-frame clones, with some not included. This sample carries about 150,000 clones, about 89% of them seen once, and the ten largest clones take roughly 0.54%. The material sequenced was peripheral blood. The origin of the receptors is a man in his fifties or sixties with acute or convalescent COVID-19.

The chain recombines TRBV3-1 (or the pseudogene TRBV3-2) with TRBJ2-5; D may be TRBD2 (5 bases). Germline assignment: CDR1 LGHDT and CDR2 YNNKEL (reference sequence). V gave up 0 bases and J gave up 9 bases, with 8 bases separating them. The CDR3 has 12 amino acids. The DNA of the CDR3 is TGTGCCAGCAGCCAAGAGGACTCTCCCCAGTACTTC. Translation gives CASSQEDSPQYF.

V gene TRBV25-1 combines with J gene TRBJ2-3; 9 bases map to TRBD2. CDR1 and CDR2 (germline): MGHDK, SYGVNS. After removal of 3 bases from V and 1 base from J, the junction contained 8 bases not matched to a gene. This CDR3 has 17 residues. The CDR3: CASSDRGVAGGTDTQYF. The CDR3 DNA sequence: TGTGCCAGCAGTGACCGCGGGGTAGCGGGAGGCACAGATACGCAGTATTTT.

This chain uses TRBV7-9 with TRBJ2-3; D possibly corresponds to TRBD1 (6 bases). Trimming removed 4 bases from V and 2 bases from J, with 19 bases in between. This CDR3 spans 17 amino acids. The germline gives CDR1 SEHNR, CDR2 FQNEAQ (reference sequence). CDR3: CASSSTNRVQLTDTQYF. The CDR3 DNA reads as TGTGCCAGCAGCTCAACCAACAGGGTACAACTCACAGATACGCAGTATTTT.

The genes are TRBV5-1 and TRBJ1-2; D gene unclear. Germline lookup yields CDR1 SGHRS and CDR2 YFSETQ. CDR3 size: 14 residues. V lost 0 bases and J lost 4, with 10 bases in between. In DNA, the CDR3 is TGCGCCAGCAGCTTGGCCGGTACAGTCTATGGCTACACCTTC. Encoded protein: CASSLAGTVYGYTF.

The V and J genes are TRBV18 and TRBJ1-1; D perhaps matches TRBD1 (6 bases). The CDR3 is 14 residues long. CDR1 is KGHSH and CDR2 is LQKENI in the germline V gene. Trimming removed 5 bases from V and 1 base from J, with 11 bases in between. The CDR3 DNA sequence: TGTGCCAGCTCAGCGGGGGCGCAGAACACTGAAGCTTTCTTT. Residues: CASSAGAQNTEAFF.

This clone occurred once. V and J are TRBV6-5 and TRBJ2-2; D might be TRBD2 (6 bases). The CDR3 covers 13 residues. Germline loops: CDR1 MNHEY, CDR2 SVGAGI. With 7 bases removed from V and 3 bases from J, the gap between germline ends came to 9 bases. The CDR3 region has the DNA TGTGCCAGCAACGGGGGAGACACCGGGGAGCTGTTTTTT. This gives the protein CASNGGDTGELFF.

The sample holds one count of this clone. The chain recombines TRBV18 with TRBJ2-2, with 8 bases identical to TRBD2. J lost 4 bases, V lost 6 bases, and 10 bases had no gene match. CDR3 size: 16 residues. Germline lookup yields CDR1 KGHSH and CDR2 LQKENI. The CDR3 nucleotides are TGTGCCAGCTCCCCCAGGCAGCGGGAGAGCACCGGGGAGCTGTTTTTT. Its protein is CASSPRQRESTGELFF.